The sequence of this T cell receptor beta chain was determined in a study of blood T cells in healthy people across ages. Total RNA amounts of at least 5 micrograms were extracted per sample. The use of a sample-barcoded 5' primer and a J-beta primer mix characterized a second PCR of about 6 to 12 cycles. Every molecule of cDNA carried a tag from a template-switch adaptor with 12 random nucleotides. TCRdb re-called the 5' RACE reads through MiXCR, storing one row per CDR3 protein. Of roughly 640,000 distinct CDR3 sequences listed, approximately 30% are singletons. Details on this clonotype: Its antigen is unknown.

Study findings and constraints: Estimates of diversity drawn from one million T cells were considered underestimates.

Germline CDR1 and CDR2: DFQATT and SNEGSKA (reference sequence). Deletions cut 3 bases from V and 4 bases from J, with 9 bases between. There are 12 residues in the CDR3. This TCR was sampled from a woman over 75 in good health. Sequencing used blood. This chain links TRBV20-1 with TRBJ2-5; no firm D call. The CDR3 DNA is TGCAGTGCTAGCTTCACGGCAGAGACCCAGTACTTC. Translating it yields CSASFTAETQYF.